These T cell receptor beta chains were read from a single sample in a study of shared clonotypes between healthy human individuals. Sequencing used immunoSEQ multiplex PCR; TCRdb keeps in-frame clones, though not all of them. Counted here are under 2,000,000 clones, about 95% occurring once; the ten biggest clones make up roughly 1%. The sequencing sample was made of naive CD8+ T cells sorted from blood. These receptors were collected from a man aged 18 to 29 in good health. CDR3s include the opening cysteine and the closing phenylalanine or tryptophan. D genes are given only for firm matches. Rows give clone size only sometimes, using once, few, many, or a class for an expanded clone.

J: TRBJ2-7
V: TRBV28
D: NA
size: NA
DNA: TGTGCCAGCAGTTCTTCAGGCCCTTACGAGCAGTACTTC
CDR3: CASSSSGPYEQYF

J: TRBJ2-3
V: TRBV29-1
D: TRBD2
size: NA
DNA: TGCAGCGTTGAAGACCGAAGCGGGAGGTTGTCAGATACGCAGTATTTT
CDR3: CSVEDRSGRLSDTQYF

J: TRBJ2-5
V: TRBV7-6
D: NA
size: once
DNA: TGTGCCGGCAGCTTAGTGGGAGCAGAAAGGGAGACCCAGTACTTC
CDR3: CAGSLVGAERETQYF

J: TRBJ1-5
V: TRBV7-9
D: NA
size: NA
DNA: TGTGCCAGCAGCTCCCCTGTGGAGGTTGGGCAGCCCCAGCATTTT
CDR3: CASSSPVEVGQPQHF

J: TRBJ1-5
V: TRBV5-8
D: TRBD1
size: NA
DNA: TGTGCCAGCAGCCTTGCAGGGGGCTTTTGGAGCAATCAGCCCCAGCATTTT
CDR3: CASSLAGGFWSNQPQHF

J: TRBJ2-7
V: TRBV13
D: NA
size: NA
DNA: TGTGCCAGCAGCTCCGGCCGGGACACAGCCTACGAGCAGTACTTC
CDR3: CASSSGRDTAYEQYF

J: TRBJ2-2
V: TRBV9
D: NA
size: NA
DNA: TGTGCCAGCAGCTCCGAGTCCGGGGAGCTGTTTTTT
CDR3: CASSSESGELFF

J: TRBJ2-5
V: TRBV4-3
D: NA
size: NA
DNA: TGCGCCAGCAGCCGCGGTACGGGAGAGACCCAGTACTTC
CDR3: CASSRGTGETQYF

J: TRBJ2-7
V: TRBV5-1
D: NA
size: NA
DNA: TGCGCCAGCAGCTCTCGGGGGGCGAATGTTAACGAGCAGTACTTC
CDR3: CASSSRGANVNEQYF

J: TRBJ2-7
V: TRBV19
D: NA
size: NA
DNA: TGTGCCAGTAGTGTGGGCAGGGGGGCCTACGAGCAGTACTTC
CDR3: CASSVGRGAYEQYF

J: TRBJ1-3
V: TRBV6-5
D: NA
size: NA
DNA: TGTGCCAGCAGTTACGACCTCTCTGGAAACACCATATATTTT
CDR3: CASSYDLSGNTIYF

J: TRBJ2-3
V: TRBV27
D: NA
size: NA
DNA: TGTGCCAGCAGTTCGGTAGCAGGGGCTAGCACAGATACGCAGTATTTT
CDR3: CASSSVAGASTDTQYF

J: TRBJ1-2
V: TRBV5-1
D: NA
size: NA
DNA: TGCGCCAGCAGCAACCGGGACAATGCTAACTATGGCTACACCTTC
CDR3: CASSNRDNANYGYTF

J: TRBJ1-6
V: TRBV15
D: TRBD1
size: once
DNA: TGTGCCACCAGCAGAGATCAGGGGGTAGGGTGGGTTGATGATTCACCCCTCCACTTT
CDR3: CATSRDQGVGWVDDSPLHF

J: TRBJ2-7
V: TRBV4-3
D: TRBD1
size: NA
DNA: TGCGCCAGCAGCCAAGGCAGGACAGGGCCCGAGCAGTACTTC
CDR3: CASSQGRTGPEQYF

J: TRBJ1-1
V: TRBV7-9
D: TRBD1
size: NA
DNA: TGTGCCAGCAGCTTCCCAGGGGGCGGGAACACTGAAGCTTTCTTT
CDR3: CASSFPGGGNTEAFF

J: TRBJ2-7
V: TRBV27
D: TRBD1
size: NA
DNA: TGTGCCAGCAGTGGACAGGGGTCCTACGAGCAGTACTTC
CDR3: CASSGQGSYEQYF

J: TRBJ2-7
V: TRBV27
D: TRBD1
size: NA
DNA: TGTGCCAGCAGTTTCGGACAGGGCCTGTACGAGCAGTACTTC
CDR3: CASSFGQGLYEQYF

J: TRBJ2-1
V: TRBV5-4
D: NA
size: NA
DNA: TGTGCCAGCAGCTTGGACCTCAATGAGCAGTTCTTC
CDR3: CASSLDLNEQFF

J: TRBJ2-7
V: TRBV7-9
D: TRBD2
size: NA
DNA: TGTGCCAGCAGCTTACCGGGACTAGCGTTCAGCGAGCAGTACTTC
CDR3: CASSLPGLAFSEQYF

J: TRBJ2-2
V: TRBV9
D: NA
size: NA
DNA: TGTGCCAGCAGCCTTAGCGGTCTGAACACCGGGGAGCTGTTTTTT
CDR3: CASSLSGLNTGELFF

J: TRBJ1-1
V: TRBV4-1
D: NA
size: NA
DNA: TGCGCCAGCACCCTAGTCCGGACGGGCACTGAAGCTTTCTTT
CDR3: CASTLVRTGTEAFF

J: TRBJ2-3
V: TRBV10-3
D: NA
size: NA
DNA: TGTGCCATCAGTGTAGTAGTTTCAGATACGCAGTATTTT
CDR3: CAISVVVSDTQYF

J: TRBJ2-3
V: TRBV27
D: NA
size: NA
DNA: TGTGCCAGCAGTTCCCCGTCTCCCCCCCAGACGCAGTATTTT
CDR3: CASSSPSPPQTQYF

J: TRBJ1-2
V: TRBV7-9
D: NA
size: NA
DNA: TGTGCCAGCAGCTTCTTGACAGGCGGGGGAGTTGAGACCTTC
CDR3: CASSFLTGGGVETF

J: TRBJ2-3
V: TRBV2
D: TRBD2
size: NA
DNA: TGTGCCAGCAGTGGCGAGACTAGCGGTTGGACCACAGATACGCAGTATTTT
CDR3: CASSGETSGWTTDTQYF

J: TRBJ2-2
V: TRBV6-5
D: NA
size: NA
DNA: TGTGCCAGCAGCCCACTAGCATTCAGGCCCGGGGAGCTGTTTTTT
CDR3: CASSPLAFRPGELFF

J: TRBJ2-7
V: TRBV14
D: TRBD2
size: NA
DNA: TGTGCCAGCAGCCCCTCGGCGACTAGCGGCTACTACGAGCAGTACTTC
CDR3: CASSPSATSGYYEQYF

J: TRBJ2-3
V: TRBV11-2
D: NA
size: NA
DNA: TGTGCCAGCAGCCCACCAGGGGGTAGCGGGAAAACAGATACGCAGTATTTT
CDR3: CASSPPGGSGKTDTQYF

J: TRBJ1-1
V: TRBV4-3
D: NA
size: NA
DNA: TGCGCCAGCAGCCAAGACGCAGGTTCGGGGAACACTGAAGCTTTCTTT
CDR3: CASSQDAGSGNTEAFF

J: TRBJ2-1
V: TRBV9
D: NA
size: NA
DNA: TGTGCCAGCAGCGTAGTTTCTGCATTTAGCTCCTACAATGAGCAGTTCTTC
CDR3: CASSVVSAFSSYNEQFF

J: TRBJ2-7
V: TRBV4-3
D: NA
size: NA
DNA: TGCGCCAGCAGCCAAGGACGTTTCTACGAGCAGTACTTC
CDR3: CASSQGRFYEQYF

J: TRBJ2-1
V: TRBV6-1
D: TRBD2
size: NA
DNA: TGTGCCAGCAGTGACACCGGGACTAGCCTCCTGAGCTCCTACAATGAGCAGTTCTTC
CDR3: CASSDTGTSLLSSYNEQFF

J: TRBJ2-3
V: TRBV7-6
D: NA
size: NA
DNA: TGTGCCAGCAGCCAAGGGTGGGGGGCAGATACGCAGTATTTT
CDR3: CASSQGWGADTQYF

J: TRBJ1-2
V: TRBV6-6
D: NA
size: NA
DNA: TGTGCCAGCAGTTCCCCGGCCCGGATTTCCTATGGCTACACCTTC
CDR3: CASSSPARISYGYTF

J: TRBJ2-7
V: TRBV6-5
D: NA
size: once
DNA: TGTGCCAGCAGCTACATAGGGGTTGGGTACGAGCAGTACTTC
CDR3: CASSYIGVGYEQYF

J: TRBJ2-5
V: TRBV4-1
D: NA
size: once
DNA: TGCGCCAGCAGTCATGGGAGGGGGCTTCAAGAGACCCAGTACTTC
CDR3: CASSHGRGLQETQYF

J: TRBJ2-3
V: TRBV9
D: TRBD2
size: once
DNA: TGTGCCAGCAGCGTAGGAGGGGCGGGAGGACTCACAGATACGCAGTATTTT
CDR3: CASSVGGAGGLTDTQYF

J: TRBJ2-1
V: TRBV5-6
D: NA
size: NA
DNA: TGTGCCAGCAGCCCGGGTGGTGGTGGGGTGGGCAATGAGCAGTTCTTC
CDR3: CASSPGGGGVGNEQFF

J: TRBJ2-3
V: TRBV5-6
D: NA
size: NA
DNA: TGTGCCAGCAGCTGGACAGCTAGCACAGATACGCAGTATTTT
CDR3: CASSWTASTDTQYF

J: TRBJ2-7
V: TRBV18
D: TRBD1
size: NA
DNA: TGTGCCAGCTCACCACCGCCCGGGACAGGGAGTTACGAGCAGTACTTC
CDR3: CASSPPPGTGSYEQYF

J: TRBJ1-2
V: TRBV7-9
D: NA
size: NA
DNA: TGTGCCAGCCTAGCGGTGAACTATGGCTACACCTTC
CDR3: CASLAVNYGYTF

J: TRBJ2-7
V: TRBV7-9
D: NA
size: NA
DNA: TGTGCCAGCAGCTCAAGGTCATGGGGAGACTACGAGCAGTACTTC
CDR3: CASSSRSWGDYEQYF

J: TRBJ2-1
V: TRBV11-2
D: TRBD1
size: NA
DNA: TGTGCCAGCAGCTTACCTCTAGGGGGCCAGACCTCCTACAATGAGCAGTTCTTC
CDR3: CASSLPLGGQTSYNEQFF

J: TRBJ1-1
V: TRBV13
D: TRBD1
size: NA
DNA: TGTGCCAGCAGGTACAGGGGGCCCACTGAAGCTTTCTTT
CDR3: CASRYRGPTEAFF

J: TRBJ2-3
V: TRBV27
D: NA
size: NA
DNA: TGTGCCAGCAGTTTCCAGGAAACAGATACGCAGTATTTT
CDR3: CASSFQETDTQYF

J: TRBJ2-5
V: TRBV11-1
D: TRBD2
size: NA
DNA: TGTGCCAGCAGCCCTATCCTAGCGGGGGGCCGAGAGACCCAGTACTTC
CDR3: CASSPILAGGRETQYF

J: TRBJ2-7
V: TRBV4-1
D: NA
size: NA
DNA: TGCGCCAGCAGCCAAACTGGTGGCGACGAGCAGTACTTC
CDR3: CASSQTGGDEQYF